This T cell receptor (beta chain) stems from a study of T cell responses to AZD1222 COVID-19 vaccine (dated by TCRdb to the early 2020s). A note on the overall study: AZD1222 recipients whose second dose came at about 4 weeks and those whose second dose came at about 12 weeks were combined into one group, since spike-specific TCR depth and breadth did not differ between the two schedules. A total of 233 trial participants underwent TCR sequencing, of whom about 210 had received two doses of AZD1222 and some 25 had received two doses of the MenACWY control vaccine. Trial participants were enrolled by age into 18-55, 56-69 and 70-plus year subgroups, with around 150, 28 and 57 TCR-sequenced participants respectively.

The time point label, as the study defines it: baseline before first vaccination. Samples from vaccinated people were obtained from the UK trials COV001 and COV002, which included a single-blind randomized controlled phase 2/3 trial of AZD1222 (ChAdOx1 nCoV-19) in healthy adults. For TCRbeta chain sequencing, PBMC samples were collected from trial participants at day 0 and at day 28 after the second dose. Findings and caveats that apply to the study as a whole: The 56-69-year group was small, and its depth increase did not reach significance, likely because of low power. Most participants were white British and females outnumbered males, and the authors suggested that clonal diversity may have been underestimated. Spike-specific TCR breadth and depth rose significantly after two AZD1222 doses compared with day 0 and with MenACWY recipients. Epitopes outside the regions mutated in the B.1.351 and B.1.1.7 variants were reportedly recognized by nearly half of the unique spike-specific TCRs. The whole spike protein was spanned by vaccine-associated CD4 TCRs, and dominant responses were seen in regions 160-218 and 743-854. No day 14 peak-response samples were available, so repertoires were characterized only after the peak T cell response. Only a handful of AZD1222 recipients were SARS-CoV-2 seropositive at baseline, limiting conclusions about previously exposed vaccinees.

Points on this clone: Its binding antigen is unknown. One base away there is no much larger clone; base qualities are not given.

The CDR3 regions of human TCRbeta chains were subjected to immunosequencing. The study's processing was this. Repertoire TCRs were checked for matches against a reference library of SARS-CoV-2-specific TCRs that had been generated using the MIRA antigen-specificity platform. Breadth was defined as the fraction of unique TCRs that were SARS-CoV-2-associated. Depth was defined as the fraction of total T cells that were SARS-CoV-2-associated. Each spike-specific TCR was assigned to its reactive spike region and to a CD4 or CD8 class using the MIRA data. Log10-transformed breadth and depth values were compared by one-way ANOVA with Sidak's multiple comparisons tests. TCRdb provides this immuneACCESS table in a form limited to in-frame rearrangements. Some clones are lacking; in checked studies, under half of them reflect an unresolved V gene, and why the rest are absent is not known. Clone size and the V and J calls come from that table; the DNA yielded D and trimming. For this sample the table gives some 200,000 clones, of which approximately 91% were detected only once. The ten largest clones represent nearly 1% of the sample.

The CDR3 contains 16 residues, cysteine and phenylalanine counted. Of the read, only the CDR3 DNA is kept; its 48 bases are in frame from base 1. The junction shows trimming of 0 bases on V and 4 bases on J, and the gene matches do not reach 7 bases of it. The germline V gene encodes CDR1 SGHRS and CDR2 YFSETQ. The chain was built from TRBV5-1 and TRBJ2-1; 7 nucleotides in the junction match TRBD2. This TCR was sampled from an adult in good health. Sample: peripheral blood, taken on day 0 of AZD1222 vaccination. The bases are TGCGCCAGCAGCTTGGTCGCGGGGGATGGGTACAATGAGCAGTTCTTC. Its translation is CASSLVAGDGYNEQFF.